The rows below give T cell receptor beta chains drawn from one sample of a study of blood T cell repertoires in COVID-19. The method was immunoSEQ multiplex PCR; TCRdb's version includes in-frame clones alone and lacks a portion of them. The table has approximately 75,000 clones, about 70% seen once; the top ten hold around 27%. The specimen was peripheral blood. The receptor source for this set is a woman aged 80 or over with active or convalescent COVID-19. Each CDR3 is given with its conserved first and last residue. The D gene is left open where the match is weak. Not all rows give a size; the values are once, few, many and, for expanded clones, a class.

CDR3 length,J gene,clone size,V gene,D gene,CDR3 protein,CDR3 DNA
16,TRBJ1-1,.,TRBV5-1,TRBD1,CASSQTGRGMNTEAFF,TGCGCCAGCAGCCAGACAGGGCGAGGGATGAACACTGAAGCTTTCTTT
14,TRBJ1-5,once,TRBV4-3,.,CASSQIYPSQPQHF,TGCGCCAGCAGCCAAATTTATCCGAGTCAGCCCCAGCATTTT
14,TRBJ2-1,.,TRBV10-3,.,CAISESPEYNEQFF,TGTGCCATCAGTGAGTCCCCGGAGTACAATGAGCAGTTCTTC
14,TRBJ1-2,once,TRBV29-1,.,CSVEYPGMNYGYTF,TGCAGCGTTGAATATCCAGGGATGAACTATGGCTACACCTTC
15,TRBJ2-5,.,TRBV4-1,TRBD1,CASSQDQGDQETQYF,TGCGCCAGCAGCCAAGATCAGGGGGACCAAGAGACCCAGTACTTC
13,TRBJ2-7,.,TRBV19,.,CASSIGQGGEQYF,TGTGCCAGTAGTATTGGTCAGGGCGGCGAGCAGTACTTC
12,TRBJ2-4,.,TRBV6-1,.,CASSETGFLQYF,TGTGCCAGCAGTGAAACAGGGTTTCTTCAGTACTTC
14,TRBJ1-2,.,TRBV5-1,TRBD1,CASSLGQGVDGYTF,TGCGCCAGCAGCTTGGGCCAGGGGGTGGATGGCTACACCTTC
15,TRBJ1-2,.,TRBV28,.,CASSPPDSPPYGYTF,TGTGCCAGCAGTCCGCCGGACAGCCCGCCCTATGGCTACACCTTC
13,TRBJ2-7,.,TRBV29-1,TRBD1,CSVDPGTGEEQYF,TGCAGCGTAGACCCCGGGACAGGGGAAGAGCAGTACTTC
13,TRBJ2-7,.,TRBV10-1,TRBD1,CASSGTGSYEQYF,TGCGCCAGCAGTGGGACAGGGTCCTACGAGCAGTACTTC
13,TRBJ2-5,.,TRBV12-3/TRBV12-4,.,CASSFRSQETQYF,TGTGCCAGCAGTTTTCGGTCCCAAGAGACCCAGTACTTC
15,TRBJ1-6,.,TRBV4-3,.,CASSQARISNSPLHF,TGCGCCAGCAGCCAAGCCCGTATTTCCAATTCACCCCTCCACTTT
11,TRBJ2-7,.,TRBV6-2/TRBV6-3,.,CASSSLHEQYF,TGTGCCAGCAGTTCCCTTCACGAGCAGTACTTC
15,TRBJ2-2,.,TRBV6-1,TRBD2,CASSEFRGGTGELFF,TGTGCCAGCAGTGAATTCCGGGGGGGGACCGGGGAGCTGTTTTTT
18,TRBJ1-6,.,TRBV19,.,CASSIEMRASSYNSPLHF,TGTGCCAGTAGTATAGAGATGAGAGCTAGCTCCTATAATTCACCCCTCCACTTT
16,TRBJ1-5,.,TRBV23-1,TRBD1,CASSQGDSNSNQPQHF,TGCGCCAGCAGTCAGGGGGACAGCAACTCAAATCAGCCCCAGCATTTT
16,TRBJ2-5,.,TRBV24-1,TRBD1,CATSDSAGGHQETQYF,TGTGCCACCAGTGATAGCGCAGGGGGCCACCAAGAGACCCAGTACTTC
14,TRBJ1-2,.,TRBV5-6,TRBD1,CASSPGTAHYGYTF,TGTGCCAGCAGCCCTGGGACAGCTCACTATGGCTACACCTTC
13,TRBJ2-5,.,TRBV29-1,TRBD1,CSVTGVLKETQYF,TGCAGCGTAACAGGGGTTTTGAAGGAGACCCAGTACTTC
15,TRBJ1-1,.,TRBV19,.,CASSIDNSGNTEAFF,TGTGCCAGTAGTATCGATAATTCGGGGAACACTGAAGCTTTCTTT
15,TRBJ1-1,.,TRBV19,.,CASSTPGHTNTEAFF,TGTGCCAGTAGTACACCGGGACACACGAACACTGAAGCTTTCTTT
14,TRBJ2-5,.,TRBV5-4,TRBD2,CASSLWEGRETQYF,TGTGCCAGCAGCCTCTGGGAGGGCCGAGAGACCCAGTACTTC
14,TRBJ1-2,.,TRBV25-1,.,CASSEFGQGSRHTF,.
14,TRBJ1-1,.,TRBV7-9,TRBD1,CASSLDRVRTEAFF,TGTGCCAGCAGCCTGGACAGGGTACGAACTGAAGCTTTCTTT
13,TRBJ2-7,once,TRBV3-1/TRBV3-2,TRBD1,CASSPDRAGEQYF,TGTGCCAGCAGCCCTGACAGGGCAGGGGAGCAGTACTTC
13,TRBJ1-1,.,TRBV29-1,.,CSVSQGMNTEAFF,TGCAGCGTTAGTCAGGGCATGAACACTGAAGCTTTCTTT
18,TRBJ2-1,.,TRBV5-4,TRBD2,CASSYRTSGAYTYNEQFF,TGTGCCAGCAGCTATAGGACTAGCGGGGCCTACACCTACAATGAGCAGTTCTTC
14,TRBJ2-3,.,TRBV6-6,TRBD2,CASNLAGGKDTQYF,TGTGCCAGCAACCTAGCGGGGGGAAAAGATACGCAGTATTTT
13,TRBJ1-6,.,TRBV5-5,.,CASSRQNNSPLHF,TGTGCCAGCAGCCGACAGAATAATTCACCCCTCCACTTT
21,TRBJ2-1,few,TRBV5-1,TRBD2,CASSSDRSSGGLRSSYNEQFF,TGCGCCAGCAGCTCCGATCGGTCTAGCGGGGGCCTACGGAGCTCCTACAATGAGCAGTTCTTC
15,TRBJ1-3,.,TRBV4-3,TRBD1,CASSPGTGSGNTIYF,TGCGCCAGCAGTCCCGGGACAGGTTCTGGAAACACCATATATTTT
14,TRBJ1-2,.,TRBV10-3,.,CAISESNTWYGYTF,TGTGCCATCAGTGAGTCGAATACATGGTATGGCTACACCTTC
11,TRBJ2-2,.,TRBV2,.,CASNSYGELFF,TGTGCCAGCAACTCGTACGGGGAGCTGTTTTTT
14,TRBJ2-7,.,TRBV2,.,CASSISGHSYEQYF,TGTGCCAGCAGTATATCCGGACATTCCTACGAGCAGTACTTC
16,TRBJ2-1,.,TRBV10-3,TRBD2,CAISETSGAGVNEQFF,TGTGCCATCAGTGAGACGTCTGGCGCGGGGGTCAATGAGCAGTTCTTC
15,TRBJ1-5,.,TRBV29-1,TRBD1,CTYNPGQDSNQPQHF,TGCACCTATAATCCGGGACAGGATAGCAATCAGCCCCAGCATTTT
11,TRBJ1-1,.,TRBV30,.,CAWDTNTEAFF,TGTGCCTGGGACACGAACACTGAAGCTTTCTTT
15,TRBJ1-1,.,TRBV6-2/TRBV6-3,.,CASSYSDRSNTEAFF,TGTGCCAGCAGTTACTCAGATAGATCTAACACTGAAGCTTTCTTT
14,TRBJ2-1,.,TRBV11-3,TRBD2,CASSPGLAGNEQFF,TGTGCCAGCAGCCCAGGACTAGCGGGCAATGAGCAGTTCTTC
13,TRBJ2-1,.,TRBV11-3,.,CASSPERGNEQFF,TGTGCCAGCAGCCCGGAAAGGGGTAATGAGCAGTTCTTC
16,TRBJ2-7,few,TRBV4-3,.,CASSQDVQESSYEQYF,TGCGCCAGCAGCCAAGATGTGCAGGAAAGCTCCTACGAGCAGTACTTC
15,TRBJ2-3,few,TRBV6-1,TRBD2,CASSETAGGPDTQYF,TGTGCCAGCAGTGAAACTGCGGGGGGGCCAGATACGCAGTATTTT